These 11 T cell receptor beta chains came from one sample sequenced in a study of T-cell reconstitution after alpha-beta-depleted transplantation in children. Researchers prepared the TCRbeta library using unique molecular identifiers, the study reports. From the PCR reads, TCRdb called clonotypes with MiXCR, one entry per CDR3 protein. The sample lists around 960,000 distinct CDR3 sequences; less than 30% were seen once. The specimen was PBMCs, mostly from graft donor cells, collected 360 days after TCRalphabeta/CD19-depleted stem cell transplant. These receptor sequences come from a boy under two years old who had a stem cell transplant for SCID, so the T cells may come from the graft donor.

This clonotype has only a few counts. CDR3 DNA sequence: TGCGCCAGCAGCTTAATTCGGGACAGGGCTAACAATGAGCAGTTCTTC. It codes for CASSLIRDRANNEQFF. V is TRBV5-1 and J is TRBJ2-1, with TRBD1 matching over 9 bases. J gave up 5 bases and V 2 bases, and 8 bases lay outside the gene matches. The CDR3 runs 16 residues. Germline CDR1 is SGHRS and CDR2 is YFSETQ.

This clonotype was found a few times. J is TRBJ1-2 and V is TRBV4-3, with TRBD1 matching 8 bases. This CDR3 has 17 residues. V lost 0 bases, J lost 4 bases, and 10 bases stayed unmatched. Germline CDR1 and CDR2: LGHNA and YSLEER. The CDR3 protein is CASSQDPRTGWVYGYTF. For the CDR3, the DNA is TGCGCCAGCAGCCAAGATCCACGGACAGGGTGGGTCTATGGCTACACCTTC.

The sample holds a few counts of this clonotype. The gene calls are TRBV5-1 and TRBJ2-1; D is unclear. V lost 1 base and J 6 bases, leaving 11 bases between the germline ends. Germline assignment: CDR1 SGHRS and CDR2 YFSETQ. This CDR3 is built from 14 residues. The CDR3 spells CASSLWGKGNEQFF. CDR3 DNA sequence: TGCGCCAGCAGCTTGTGGGGTAAGGGCAATGAGCAGTTCTTC.

The chain combines TRBV6-4 with TRBJ2-2, with 7 bases matching TRBD1. Trimming at V came to 6 bases and at J to 3 bases, leaving 7 bases not matched to a gene. CDR3 length: 15 amino acids. Germline-derived CDR1 and CDR2 are MRHNA and SNTAGT. The CDR3 sequence is CASSPGQVDTGELFF. CDR3 nucleotide sequence: TGTGCCAGCAGCCCCGGACAGGTTGACACCGGGGAGCTGTTTTTT.

Concerning this clonotype: One junction end disagrees with the germline gene, perhaps due to a read error. V usage is TRBV6-5 and J usage is TRBJ2-1, with D possibly matching TRBD2 (6 bases). Per germline, CDR1 MNHEY and CDR2 SVGAGI. CDR3 length: 14 residues. CDR3 region: CASSYAGKSNERFF. The CDR3 region has the DNA TGTGCCAGCAGTTACGCGGGGAAGTCCAATGAGCGGTTCTTC.

A few counts support this clonotype. The CDR3 DNA reads as TGTGCCAGCAGTCCGCAGGGGGCCAAGTACGAGCAGTACTTC. Its translation is CASSPQGAKYEQYF. The chain has TRBV6-1 and TRBJ2-7, with TRBD1 matching over 8 bases. Germline V gene lookup returns CDR1 MNHNS and CDR2 SASEGT. Trimming at V came to 5 bases and at J to 4 bases, leaving 7 bases not matched to a gene. The CDR3 extends over 14 amino acids.

The chain carries TRBV12-3 or TRBV12-4 and TRBJ1-3; D not certain. The V end lost 6 bases, the J end lost 2 bases, and 14 bases lay between the germline ends. CDR3 size: 15 residues. CDR3 bases: TGTGCCAGCAGGGCGGGGAGCGCTCCTGGAAACACCATATATTTT. Protein sequence: CASRAGSAPGNTIYF.

This sequence joins TRBV4-1 and TRBJ2-1; 10 bases fit TRBD2. CDR1 is MGHRA and CDR2 is YSYEKL in the germline V gene. CDR3 length equals 15 residues. V lost 4 bases and J lost 9; bases outside the gene matches: 9. For the CDR3, the DNA is TGCGCCAGCAGCCTGGGCATGCTAGCGGGGGTTGAGCAGTTCTTC. It is translated as CASSLGMLAGVEQFF.

The V call is TRBV29-1, the J call TRBJ2-1, with D perhaps TRBD1 (6 bases). The CDR3 is 12 residues long. The V and J ends lost 6 bases and 6 bases respectively, with 12 bases between them. Per germline, CDR1 SQVTM and CDR2 ANQGSEA. CDR3 amino acids: CSVDYRVNEQFF. CDR3 nucleotides: TGCAGCGTCGACTACAGGGTCAATGAGCAGTTCTTC.

In its sample, this clonotype was seen a few times. The chain is built from TRBV9 and TRBJ1-4; D gene ambiguous. Trimming shortened V by 1 base and J by 1 base, and 8 bases separated the two germline ends. Germline CDR1 is SGDLS and CDR2 is YYNGEE. The CDR3 consists of 15 residues. CDR3 residues: CASSVSPLTNEKLFF. As DNA, the CDR3 is TGTGCCAGCAGCGTATCCCCCCTAACTAATGAAAAACTGTTTTTT.

This clonotype has more than one count but fewer than ten. The rearrangement joins TRBV5-1 to TRBJ2-5; TRBD1 or TRBD2 may be the D gene (6 bases each). Deletions cut 2 bases from V and 6 bases from J, with 14 bases between. The CDR3 has 14 residues. Germline V gives CDR1 SGHRS, CDR2 YFSETQ. The CDR3 DNA follows: TGCGCCAGCAGCTTAGGGGGGCCTGGGAAGACCCAGTACTTC. Translation gives CASSLGGPGKTQYF.